Presented here are 29 T cell receptor beta chains from one specimen sequenced in a study of blood T cell repertoires in COVID-19. Some clones are missing from TCRdb's copy, which holds only in-frame ones; the method was immunoSEQ multiplex PCR. The sample carries around 130,000 clones, about 88% recorded once. The sequenced sample consisted of peripheral blood. The receptors derive from a woman of 80 years or more with acute or convalescent COVID-19.

About this clone: At one of its ends the junction is not consistent with the germline gene, which may arise from a read error. The gene calls are TRBV5-8 and TRBJ1-2; D is perhaps TRBD1 (6 bases). The CDR3 length is 14 residues. The germline CDR1 and CDR2 sequences are SGHTS and YDEGEE. The CDR3 bases are TGTGCCAGCACCTTGGGGGGCGCTAACTATGGCTACACCTTC. Its protein product is CASTLGGANYGYTF.

This rearrangement joins TRBV6-1 to TRBJ1-1; perhaps TRBD1 as D (5 bases). This CDR3 has 14 residues. Trimming cost V 2 bases and J 2 bases, with 9 bases left between them. Germline V lookup: CDR1 MNHNS, CDR2 SASEGT. CDR3 coding DNA: TGTGCCAGCAGTGAACAGGGCCTTAACACTGAAGCTTTCTTT. Amino acid sequence: CASSEQGLNTEAFF.

The chain joins TRBV18 to TRBJ1-3; no clear D gene. The germline gives CDR1 KGHSH, CDR2 LQKENI. Trimming took off 2 bases at V and 4 bases at J, with 9 bases between the two ends. This CDR3 contains 14 residues. CDR3 residues: CASSPVRRGNTIYF. DNA for the CDR3: TGTGCCAGCTCACCAGTCCGTAGAGGAAACACCATATATTTT. The full variable domain, rest sourced from reference TRBV18 and TRBJ1-3, is NAGVMQNPRHLVRRRGQEARLRCSPMKGHSHVYWYRQLPEEGLKFMVYLQKENIIDESGMPKERFSAEFPKEGPSILRIQQVVRGDSAAYFCASSPVRRGNTIYFGEGSWLTVV.

This clone was detected a few times. This chain joins TRBV5-8 and TRBJ1-1, with D perhaps TRBD1 (6 bases). This CDR3 has 13 amino acids. V was clipped by 0 bases and J by 11 bases, with 14 bases between them. Germline-derived CDR1 and CDR2 are SGHTS and YDEGEE. The CDR3: CASSLDRENVAFF. CDR3 DNA: TGTGCCAGCAGCTTGGACAGGGAGAATGTGGCTTTCTTT.

The chain carries TRBV19 and TRBJ1-3; D remains unclear. V gave up 3 bases and J gave up 4 bases, with 10 bases separating them. CDR3 size: 14 residues. CDR1 LNHDA and CDR2 SQIVND come from the germline V gene (reference sequence). The CDR3, as DNA: TGTGCCAGTAGTATTGGGAGAACGGGAAACACCATATATTTT. It codes for CASSIGRTGNTIYF.

This clone was seen a single time. V gene TRBV18 combines with J gene TRBJ1-2; 7 nucleotides agree with TRBD1. CDR3 length: 14 residues. The V segment lost 5 bases and the J segment 4 bases; nucleotides outside the gene matches: 7. CDR1 and CDR2 from the germline V gene are KGHSH and LQKENI. CDR3 sequence: CASSSGTDPYGYTF. The CDR3 DNA is TGTGCCAGCTCATCAGGGACAGACCCCTATGGCTACACCTTC.

The V gene is TRBV4-1, the J gene TRBJ1-3, with D possibly TRBD1 on 6 matching bases. CDR1 and CDR2 (germline): MGHRA, YSYEKL. The V end was cut by 0 bases, the J end by 5 bases, with 17 bases between. The CDR3 has 17 residues. CDR3 coding DNA: TGCGCCAGCAGCCAAGATTCGAGGGGGGGGTTTCGAAACACCATATATTTT. This translates into CASSQDSRGGFRNTIYF.

Concerning this clone itself: The identical CDR3 is also encoded by other nucleotide sequences in the sample. This chain joins TRBV5-1 and TRBJ2-7, with TRBD2 matching over 7 bases. V lost 4 bases and J lost 2; bases outside the gene matches: 6. CDR1 is SGHRS, CDR2 YFSETQ, per germline. The CDR3 totals 14 residues. CDR3 in amino acids: CASSPLGGTYEQYF. CDR3 DNA: TGCGCCAGCAGCCCCCTCGGGGGGACCTACGAGCAGTACTTC.

The J gene is TRBJ1-6, the V gene TRBV12-3 or TRBV12-4; D might be TRBD1 (6 bases). V dropped 6 bases and J dropped 10 bases, with 10 bases sitting between them. This CDR3 is 12 amino acids long. In nucleotides, the CDR3 is TGTGCCAGCAGCGGGGGGCCGTCACCCCTCCACTTT. Amino acids: CASSGGPSPLHF.

The V and J genes are TRBV5-1 and TRBJ1-1; 7 bases align to TRBD1. Germline-derived CDR1 and CDR2 are SGHRS and YFSETQ. V gave up 3 bases and J gave up 5 bases; unmatched junction bases: 10. The CDR3 has 15 residues. CDR3 amino acids: CASSWTGGQGTEAFF. The CDR3 DNA reads as TGCGCCAGCAGCTGGACAGGTGGCCAAGGTACTGAAGCTTTCTTT.

The chain couples TRBV19 to TRBJ1-5; D is undetermined. V was cut by 6 bases and J by 1 base, with 10 bases left in between. The CDR3 runs 14 residues. Germline-derived CDR1 and CDR2 are LNHDA and SQIVND (reference sequence). CDR3 protein: CASRARQSNQPQHF. The CDR3 DNA reads TGTGCCAGTAGGGCCCGACAAAGCAATCAGCCCCAGCATTTT.

This chain connects TRBV6-5 to TRBJ1-6, with 8 bases matching TRBD1. CDR3 length: 14 residues. The V gene's germline CDR1 is MNHEY and CDR2 SVGAGI. Trimming removed 9 bases from V and 7 bases from J; junction bases left unmatched: 8. The CDR3 sequence: CASNSRGQNSPLHF. The DNA for the CDR3 is TGTGCCAGTAATTCCAGGGGGCAGAATTCACCCCTCCACTTT.

CDR3 DNA sequence: TGTGCCAGCACGCAGGGGCTACCTAACTATGGCTACACCTTC. Its protein product is CASTQGLPNYGYTF. This chain links TRBV6-5 with TRBJ1-2; possibly TRBD1 for D (6 bases). Per germline, CDR1 MNHEY and CDR2 SVGAGI. V dropped 7 bases and J dropped 0 bases, with 12 bases sitting between them. This CDR3 has 14 amino acids.

This clone was counted a single time. The rearrangement uses TRBV19 and TRBJ1-5, with 8 bases matching TRBD1. The J segment lost 5 bases and the V segment lost 4 bases, leaving 7 bases of the junction unmatched. CDR1 LNHDA and CDR2 SQIVND come from the germline V gene (reference sequence). This CDR3 spans 15 amino acids. The CDR3 nucleotides are TGTGCCAGTAGTAAGGAGGCAGGGGGCTATCAGCCCCAGCATTTT. Protein sequence: CASSKEAGGYQPQHF.

The CDR3 nucleotides read TGTGCCTGGAGTGTACAGGGGAACACTGAAGCTTTCTTT. Translated, it gives CAWSVQGNTEAFF. The V call is TRBV30, the J call TRBJ1-1; tentatively, D is TRBD1 (6 bases). The CDR3 is 13 residues long. Trimming took off 0 bases at V and 1 base at J, with 6 bases between the two ends. Germline lookup yields CDR1 GTSNPN and CDR2 SVGIG (reference sequence).

This chain joins TRBV10-1 and TRBJ1-1; 8 bases map to TRBD1. V lost 3 bases, J lost 5 bases, and 5 bases stayed unmatched. The CDR3 spans 14 residues. Germline loops: CDR1 WNHNN, CDR2 SYGVQD (reference sequence). The CDR3 region is CASSESQGATEAFF. The CDR3 region has the DNA TGCGCCAGCAGTGAAAGTCAGGGGGCAACTGAAGCTTTCTTT.

The chain uses TRBV5-6 and TRBJ1-4; 8 bases align to TRBD1. V lost 3 bases and J lost 3; bases outside the gene matches: 10. The CDR3 sequence is 17 residues long. Looked up from germline, CDR1 is SGHDT and CDR2 is YYEEEE. CDR3 sequence: CASSYSGTGGANEKLFF. The CDR3, as DNA: TGTGCCAGCAGCTATTCCGGGACAGGAGGAGCTAATGAAAAACTGTTTTTT.

The chain employs TRBV19 and TRBJ2-5, with D possibly being TRBD2 (5 bases). The CDR3 is 14 residues long. Germline V lookup: CDR1 LNHDA, CDR2 SQIVND (reference sequence). V was shortened by 2 bases and J by 5 bases, with 12 bases between the two germline ends. The CDR3: CASSIRLAAETQYF. Here the CDR3 DNA reads TGTGCCAGTAGTATACGCCTAGCTGCGGAGACCCAGTACTTC.

This clone was recorded a few times. The chain joins TRBV15 to TRBJ2-2; maybe TRBD2 (5 bases). The CDR3 length is 13 residues. Trimming cost V 11 bases and J 4 bases, with 14 bases left between them. Looked up from germline, CDR1 is LNHNV and CDR2 is YYDKDF (reference sequence). CDR3 residues: CAAAGSGTGELFF. CDR3 DNA sequence: TGTGCCGCCGCGGGTTCGGGCACCGGGGAGCTGTTTTTT.

The chain joins TRBV30 to TRBJ1-2; D might be TRBD1 (6 bases). This CDR3 region has 16 residues. Trimming left V 0 bases short and J 4 bases short, with 18 bases between. Germline V CDR1 and CDR2: GTSNPN, SVGIG (reference sequence). The CDR3 reads CAWSVKQGRGTYGYTF. CDR3 coding DNA: TGTGCCTGGAGTGTAAAGCAGGGAAGGGGGACCTATGGCTACACCTTC. The full variable domain, in which reference TRBV30 and TRBJ1-2 provide the parts outside the CDR3, is SQTIHQWPATLVQPVGSPLSLECTVEGTSNPNLYWYRQAAGRGLQLLFYSVGIGQISSEVPQNLSASRPQDRQFILSSKKLLLSDSGFYLCAWSVKQGRGTYGYTFGSGTRLTVV.

This rearrangement joins TRBV27 to TRBJ1-1; D is undetermined. V gave up 3 bases and J gave up 1 base, with 6 bases separating them. Germline CDR1 and CDR2: MNHEY and SMNVEV (reference sequence). The CDR3 spans 13 residues. Here the CDR3 DNA reads TGTGCCAGCAGTTTCCCCGGGAACACTGAAGCTTTCTTT. As protein: CASSFPGNTEAFF.

The chain combines TRBV15 with TRBJ1-4; D is possibly TRBD1 (5 bases). This CDR3 is 15 amino acids long. V was pared by 1 base and J by 7 bases, with 13 bases between. Germline V lookup: CDR1 LNHNV, CDR2 YYDKDF (reference sequence). The CDR3 DNA sequence: TGTGCCACCAGCAGAGCGGACATATTGAGTGAAAAACTGTTTTTT. Amino acid sequence: CATSRADILSEKLFF.

The J gene is TRBJ2-7, the V gene TRBV24-1, with 12 nucleotides matching TRBD1. Germline V gene sequence: CDR1 KGHDR, CDR2 SFDVKD. The CDR3 spans 18 residues. The ends lost 4 bases at V and 1 base at J; junction bases unmatched: 10. In DNA form, the CDR3 reads TGTGCCACCAGTGAAAGGGACAGGGGGCGGACCGGGTCCTACGAGCAGTACTTC. Translated: CATSERDRGRTGSYEQYF.

The V gene is TRBV3-1 (or the pseudogene TRBV3-2), the J gene TRBJ1-2; D may be TRBD1 (6 bases). CDR3 size: 16 residues. V was trimmed by 4 bases and J by 4 bases, leaving 19 bases between them. Germline V gene data show CDR1 as LGHDT and CDR2 as YNNKEL (reference sequence). The CDR3 bases are TGTGCCAGCAGCCGCTCCCCCCAGGGGAGATTCTATGGCTACACCTTC. Translation: CASSRSPQGRFYGYTF.

The chain links TRBV7-9 to TRBJ2-1; 7 nucleotides match TRBD2. The V segment lost 1 base and the J segment 3 bases; nucleotides outside the gene matches: 3. The germline gives CDR1 SEHNR, CDR2 FQNEAQ (reference sequence). There are 15 residues in the CDR3. CDR3 bases: TGTGCCAGCAGCTTAGAGCGGGGAAACTACAATGAGCAGTTCTTC. Translating it yields CASSLERGNYNEQFF.

This clone has just one count. An end of the junction does not agree with germline; a read error may underlie this. V and J are TRBV7-2 and TRBJ1-3; TRBD1 might be the D (6 bases). This CDR3 is 16 amino acids long. In germline, CDR1 is SGHTA, CDR2 FQGNSA. For the CDR3, the DNA is TGTGCCAGCAGCATAGCTAGGGGGGGAACTGGAAACACCATATATTTT. Residues: CASSIARGGTGNTIYF. Full variable domain (remainder filled in from reference TRBV7-2 and TRBJ1-3): GAGVSQSPSNKVTEKGKDVELRCDPISGHTALYWYRQSLGQGLEFLIYFQGNSAPDKSGLPSDRFSAERTGGSVSTLTIQRTQQEDSAVYLCASSIARGGTGNTIYFGEGSWLTVV.

This clone was observed a handful of times. The gene calls are TRBV25-1 and TRBJ1-6; TRBD1 aligns across 8 bases. Germline CDR1 MGHDK, CDR2 SYGVNS. The CDR3 consists of 13 residues. The J segment lost 9 bases and the V segment lost 7 bases, leaving 5 bases of the junction unmatched. The CDR3 region is CASTGTGGSPLHF. The CDR3 DNA follows: TGTGCCAGCACCGGGACAGGCGGTTCACCCCTCCACTTT.

The J gene is TRBJ1-6, the V gene TRBV30, with TRBD1 as a possible D gene (5 bases). The germline CDR1 and CDR2 sequences are GTSNPN and SVGIG (reference sequence). Trimming removed 1 base at V and 9 bases at J, with 13 bases between. The length of the CDR3 is 14 residues. The CDR3 bases are TGTGCCTGGAGTGCAGGGACTGTTATTTCACCCCTCCACTTT. Protein sequence: CAWSAGTVISPLHF.

The chain is built from TRBV15 and TRBJ2-2; 7 bases align to TRBD1. The germline V gene has CDR1 LNHNV and CDR2 YYDKDF (reference sequence). The CDR3 is made up of 16 amino acids. J lost 1 base, V lost 2 bases, and 4 bases had no gene match. In DNA form, the CDR3 reads TGTGCCACCAGCAGAAGGGCAGGGGGGAACACCGGGGAGCTGTTTTTT. Translation gives CATSRRAGGNTGELFF.